This T cell receptor beta chain was recovered during a study of a mutant IDH1 vaccine in newly diagnosed glioma. Time point described: week 47, end of study. One vaccine dose held 300 ug of mutant IDH1 20-mer peptide and came with topical imiquimod. Points on this clone: What it recognizes is unknown.

Sequencing used immunoSEQ multiplex PCR; TCRdb keeps in-frame clones, though not all of them. In the table there are tens of thousands of clones, around 83% of which are singletons. V lost 8 bases to trimming and J lost 7 bases; unmatched junction nucleotides: 10. This CDR3 spans 14 amino acids. Germline V lookup: CDR1 SGHNT, CDR2 YENEEA. The rearrangement uses TRBV11-3 and TRBJ2-1; 8 bases line up with TRBD2. The sample was PBMCs, taken from a glioma patient whose treatment included an IDH1 peptide vaccine. The receptor comes from a woman between 45 and 60 years old with glioma. CDR3: CASRTAGGGNEQFF. Here the CDR3 DNA reads TGTGCCAGCCGGACGGCGGGGGGTGGGAATGAGCAGTTCTTC.